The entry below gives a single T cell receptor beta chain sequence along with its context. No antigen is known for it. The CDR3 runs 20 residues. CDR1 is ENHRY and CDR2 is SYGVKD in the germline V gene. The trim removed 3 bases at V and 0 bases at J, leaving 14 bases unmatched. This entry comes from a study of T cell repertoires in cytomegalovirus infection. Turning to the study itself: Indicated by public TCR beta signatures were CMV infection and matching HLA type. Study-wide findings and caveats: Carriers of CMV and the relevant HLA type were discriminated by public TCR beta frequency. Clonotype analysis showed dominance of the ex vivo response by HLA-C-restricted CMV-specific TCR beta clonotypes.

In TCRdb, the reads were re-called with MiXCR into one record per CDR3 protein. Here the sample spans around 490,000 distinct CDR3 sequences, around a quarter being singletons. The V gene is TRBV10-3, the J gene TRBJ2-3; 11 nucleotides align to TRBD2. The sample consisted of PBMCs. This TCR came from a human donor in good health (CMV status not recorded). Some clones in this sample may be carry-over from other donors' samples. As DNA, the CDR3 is TGTGCCATCAGTGACCCCATAGCGGGAGGGACCCCCTCTAGCACAGATACGCAGTATTTT. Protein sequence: CAISDPIAGGTPSSTDTQYF.